The 4 T cell receptor beta chains below come from one sample, sequenced in a study of human T cells and chemical hapten exposure. Time point defined: pre-sensitization, week 0. Regarding treatment: therapeutic diphenylcyclopropenone sensitization with weekly scalp DPC. MiXCR, run by TCRdb on the RACE reads, gives a single entry per CDR3 protein. The sample records 85,000 to 100,000 distinct CDR3 sequences, less than 14% being singletons. The sequencing used whole blood, collected in connection with sensitization to the hapten diphenylcyclopropenone (DPC). The receptors were sampled from a woman aged 55-70 years with alopecia areata. Some clones in this sample may be carry-over from other donors' samples.

This clonotype has more than one count but fewer than ten. This chain uses TRBV7-9 with TRBJ2-7; D call uncertain. Germline V gives CDR1 SEHNR, CDR2 FQNEAQ (reference sequence). With 6 bases removed from V and 0 bases from J, the gap between germline ends came to 15 bases. CDR3 length: 15 residues. This CDR3 is CASSPTVDRSYEQYF. Written as DNA, the CDR3 is TGTGCCAGCAGTCCGACCGTGGACCGCTCCTACGAGCAGTACTTC.

The V call is TRBV3-1, the J call TRBJ2-5; D is unclear. V dropped 0 bases and J dropped 6 bases, with 11 bases sitting between them. CDR1 is LGHDT and CDR2 is YNNKEL in the germline V gene (reference sequence). This CDR3 is 14 amino acids long. The CDR3 DNA sequence: TGTGCCAGCAGCCAAGATCTACTGGGCAAGACCCAGTACTTC. This sequence encodes CASSQDLLGKTQYF.

The table lists this clonotype with a few counts. The J gene is TRBJ1-1, the V gene TRBV3-1, with D unresolved. The ends were cut back, 4 bases at V and 4 bases at J, with 10 bases in the middle. The CDR3 is made up of 13 amino acids. Germline V gives CDR1 LGHDT, CDR2 YNNKEL (reference sequence). The CDR3 sequence is CASSLLESTEAFF. The CDR3 coding sequence is TGTGCCAGCAGCCTCCTGGAGAGCACTGAAGCTTTCTTT.

This clonotype was picked up many times. This chain uses TRBV6-2 or TRBV6-3 with TRBJ1-1; possibly TRBD1 for D (6 bases). The germline V and J ends were trimmed by 5 bases and 0 bases, with 13 bases remaining between them. The length of the CDR3 is 15 residues. CDR1 and CDR2 (germline): MNHEY, SVGEGT. DNA for the CDR3: TGTGCCAGCAGTCCAATGACAGGATTGAACACTGAAGCTTTCTTT. Encoded protein: CASSPMTGLNTEAFF.